This T cell receptor (beta chain) was sequenced for a study of beta chain features in type 1 diabetes. Study-level points and caveats: Type 1 diabetes patients had TCRB CDR3s that were shorter (moderately but significantly so) in all four CD4+ subsets.

All of the sorted populations showed purity greater than 95%. Every bit of the isolated RNA underwent reverse transcription, so sequencing read expressed TCRB transcripts. About 3.6 million reads were obtained on average from naive, central memory and regulatory T cell samples. Sequenced by immunoSEQ multiplex PCR; TCRdb stores in-frame clones only, minus some. Of some 350,000 clones listed, 9.6% are singletons. Of note for this clone: What it recognizes is unknown.

The sequence was obtained from a man younger than 45 with type 1 diabetes. Specimen: central memory CD4+ T cells from blood.

The chain's CDR3 is CASSRGQGTEAFF. For the CDR3, the DNA is TGCGCCAGCAGCCGGGGACAGGGCACTGAAGCTTTCTTT. V and J are TRBV4-3 and TRBJ1-1; 9 positions agree with TRBD1. The V segment lost 4 bases and the J segment 4 bases; nucleotides outside the gene matches: 1. Germline V CDR1 and CDR2: LGHNA, YSLEER. This CDR3 region has 13 residues.